Listed below are T cell receptor beta chains from one sample, sequenced in a study of beta chain features in type 1 diabetes. Produced via immunoSEQ multiplex PCR; TCRdb's table is partial and in-frame only. The sample lists around 300,000 clones, roughly 15% occurring once. Material: central memory CD4+ T cells from blood. The receptors here all came from a man younger than 45 in good health. CDR3s include the opening cysteine and the closing phenylalanine or tryptophan. A D gene is named only where the DNA matches it firmly. Clone size is not always given. Where it is, it says once, few, many or a class for expanded clones.

clone_size	v_call	j_call	d_call	cdr3_nt	cdr3_aa
once	TRBV6-1	TRBJ1-2	-	TGTGCCAGCAGTTTCAGGGGACCTATGGATGGCTACACCTTC	CASSFRGPMDGYTF
-	TRBV4-3	TRBJ2-5	TRBD2	TGCGCCAGCAGCTACACTAGCGGGAGTCTTCAAGAGACCCAGTACTTC	CASSYTSGSLQETQYF
-	TRBV7-2	TRBJ1-1	-	TGTGCCAGCAGCTTAGTTAGGGCTGACGGTGAAGCTTTCTTT	CASSLVRADGEAFF
many	TRBV9	TRBJ1-1	TRBD1	TGTGCCAGCAGCGTAGGGATGGGACAGGGTAACACTGAAGCTTTCTTT	CASSVGMGQGNTEAFF
-	TRBV5-6	TRBJ2-2	-	TGTGCCAGCAGCTTAGGGTCGGGTAACACCGGGGAGCTGTTTTTT	CASSLGSGNTGELFF
many	TRBV30	TRBJ1-1	-	TGTGCCCGAAGCCTAGGGACTATCGGAACTGAAGCTTTCTTT	CARSLGTIGTEAFF
-	TRBV28	TRBJ1-4	-	TGTGCCAGCAGGGATACAGTAGCAACTAATGAAAAACTGTTTTTT	CASRDTVATNEKLFF
-	TRBV10-3	TRBJ2-5	TRBD2	TGTGCCATCAGTGGCGGACTAGCAACAGAGACCCAGTACTTC	CAISGGLATETQYF
many	TRBV29-1	TRBJ1-1	-	TGCAGCGTTGAAGGCACAAACACTGAAGCTTTCTTT	CSVEGTNTEAFF
-	TRBV5-1	TRBJ2-1	-	TGCGCCAGCAGCTACGACGGAGCCTCCTACAATGAGCAGTTCTTC	CASSYDGASYNEQFF
-	TRBV7-4	TRBJ2-5	-	TGTGCCAGCAGCGGAAATCAGGGGCTAAAGGGGAAAGAGACCCAGTACTTC	CASSGNQGLKGKETQYF
-	TRBV7-9	TRBJ2-1	TRBD2	TGTGCCAGCAGCCCCCGAGGACTAGCGGGGGGCTACAATGAGCAGTTCTTC	CASSPRGLAGGYNEQFF
-	TRBV6-1	TRBJ1-2	TRBD1	TGTGCCAGCAGTGAGACAGGGCGCGGTGGTGGCTACACCTTC	CASSETGRGGGYTF
-	TRBV7-8	TRBJ2-6	-	TGTGCCAGCAGCTTAGTAGTACAGACCTCTGGGGCCAACGTCCTGACTTTC	CASSLVVQTSGANVLTF
few	TRBV4-1	TRBJ1-4	TRBD1	TGCGCCAGCAGCCCCTCTGGACAGGGGGCTGATGAAAAACTGTTTTTT	CASSPSGQGADEKLFF
few	TRBV27	TRBJ1-4	TRBD1	TGTGCCAGCAGTTTATCGACAGGGGGCAGGGAAAAACTGTTTTTT	CASSLSTGGREKLFF
few	TRBV29-1	TRBJ2-3	TRBD1	TGCAGCGGTAGACCGGGACAGGGAAGCGATACGCAGTATTTT	CSGRPGQGSDTQYF
once	TRBV7-2	TRBJ1-5	-	TGTGCCAGCAGCTTAGCGCCTAGGACAACAAATAATCAGCCCCAGCATTTT	CASSLAPRTTNNQPQHF
-	TRBV27	TRBJ1-1	-	TGTGCCAGCAGTTTTGGTCAGCCTTTGAACACTGAAGCTTTCTTT	CASSFGQPLNTEAFF
-	TRBV9	TRBJ2-3	-	TGTGCCAGCAGCCTAACGGGTTACACAGATACGCAGTATTTT	CASSLTGYTDTQYF
few	TRBV6-6	TRBJ2-3	-	TGTGCCAGCAGTCGCCAGTCAGATACGCAGTATTTT	CASSRQSDTQYF
few	TRBV27	TRBJ1-1	-	TGTGCCAGCAGTTTTGGAGGGGTTGGGGCTGAAGCTTTCTTT	CASSFGGVGAEAFF
few	TRBV11-2	TRBJ2-3	TRBD2	TGTGCCAGCAGCCCCACTAGCGGGAGGCTCACAGATACGCAGTATTTT	CASSPTSGRLTDTQYF
-	TRBV7-9	TRBJ1-2	-	TGTGCCAGCAGCTTAGGGGGACGGAATGTTTATGGCTACACCTTC	CASSLGGRNVYGYTF
-	TRBV7-9	TRBJ2-1	-	TGTGCCAGCAGCCCAGCTAGCGACAATGAGCAGTTCTTC	CASSPASDNEQFF
many	TRBV4-1	TRBJ1-4	-	TGCGCCAGCAGCGATACAGGGTCTGTTGAAAAACTGTTTTTT	CASSDTGSVEKLFF
-	TRBV4-3	TRBJ2-5	TRBD2	TGCGCCAGCAGCCAAGAATGGACTAGCGGGGGGGGTGCTTCGGAGACCCAGTACTTC	CASSQEWTSGGGASETQYF
few	TRBV7-2	TRBJ1-3	-	TGTGCCAGCAGCTTAGGACAGGCATCACTCTCTGGAAACACCATATATTTT	CASSLGQASLSGNTIYF
-	TRBV2	TRBJ1-4	-	TGTGCCAGCACAGAATCAGATGCAACTAATGAAAAACTGTTTTTT	CASTESDATNEKLFF
-	TRBV15	TRBJ1-1	TRBD1	TGTGCCACCAGCCCGGGACAGGAGGTGATCGCTTTCTTT	CATSPGQEVIAFF
-	TRBV4-1	TRBJ1-5	-	TGCGCCAGCAGCCAAGTGAGAGATCAGCCCCAGCATTTT	CASSQVRDQPQHF
few	TRBV12-2	TRBJ2-3	-	TGTGCAAGTCGCTTAGCGCGGCTAGCGGAGGCAGATACGCAGTATTTT	CASRLARLAEADTQYF
-	TRBV4-1	TRBJ2-1	-	TGCGCCAGCAGCCAAGAAGGCCCCGGGACGCAGGCTGGTAATGAGCAGTTCTTC	CASSQEGPGTQAGNEQFF
-	TRBV6-5	TRBJ1-2	-	TGTGCCAGCAGTTACTCGTTTAACGGAGCCTATGGCTACACCTTC	CASSYSFNGAYGYTF
many	TRBV7-2	TRBJ2-1	-	TGTGCCAGCAGCTTAGATCCGCGACACTACCGCAATGAGCAGTTCTTC	CASSLDPRHYRNEQFF
few	TRBV4-1	TRBJ1-6	TRBD1	TGCGCCAGCAGTAGAGGGGGCGACCGGTATAATTCACCCCTCCACTTT	CASSRGGDRYNSPLHF
few	TRBV6-5	TRBJ1-1	TRBD1	TGTGCCAGCAGTAAGACAGGGGTCACTGAAGCTTTCTTT	CASSKTGVTEAFF
-	TRBV7-9	TRBJ1-1	TRBD1	TGTGCCAGCCTTCCGGCAGGGGGCTTAAGGAACACTGAAGCTTTCTTT	CASLPAGGLRNTEAFF
few	TRBV18	TRBJ1-2	TRBD1	TGTGCCAGCTCCCCGGGACAGGGAAGCGGTGGCTACACCTTC	CASSPGQGSGGYTF
-	TRBV5-4	TRBJ2-2	TRBD1	TGTGCCAGCAGCGCGGACAGGTGGAACACCGGGGAGCTGTTTTTT	CASSADRWNTGELFF
-	TRBV19	TRBJ2-1	-	TGTGCCAGTAGTATTAAGGGACGGAGCTCCTACAATGAGCAGTTCTTC	CASSIKGRSSYNEQFF
few	TRBV7-2	TRBJ2-3	TRBD2	TGTGCCAGCAGCTTAGTTGCTAGCGGGGGGGCCTACGATACGCAGTATTTT	CASSLVASGGAYDTQYF
few	TRBV7-8	TRBJ1-3	-	TGTGCCAGCAGCACCGTATCGGGAACCATATATTTT	CASSTVSGTIYF
-	TRBV6-5	TRBJ2-6	TRBD1	TGTGCCAGCAGTTACTCCCGACAGGGGGCCGGGGGCGTCCTGACTTTC	CASSYSRQGAGGVLTF
many	TRBV15	TRBJ2-7	-	TGTGCCACCAGCAGGGGCGGGGAGGCGTACGAGCAGTACTTC	CATSRGGEAYEQYF
many	TRBV28	TRBJ1-2	-	TGTGCCAGCAGTTACCCGCAGGGGACCTCTAACTATGGCTACACCTTC	CASSYPQGTSNYGYTF
-	TRBV13	TRBJ2-1	TRBD2	TGTGCCAGCAGGTACGGGGGGGCGGACAATGAGCAGTTCTTC	CASRYGGADNEQFF
few	TRBV9	TRBJ1-1	-	TGTGCCAGCGGAACCCTGGGGGGGACTGAAGCTTTCTTT	CASGTLGGTEAFF
-	TRBV27	TRBJ2-1	-	TGTGCCAGCAGGAAGGACAGAGTCTCCTACAATGAGCAGTTCTTC	CASRKDRVSYNEQFF
-	TRBV30	TRBJ2-5	TRBD1	TGTGCCGGGACAGGGGAGTGGGAGACCCAGTACTTC	CAGTGEWETQYF
few	TRBV9	TRBJ2-1	TRBD2	TGTGCCAGCAGCGTGGCTCCTATCGGGGGGGCCCCCCCCGATGAGCAGTTCTTC	CASSVAPIGGAPPDEQFF
few	TRBV10-2	TRBJ1-2	-	TGCGCCAGCAGTGAGCTGGGGAACTATGGCTACACCTTC	CASSELGNYGYTF
once	TRBV6-5	TRBJ2-3	TRBD2	TGTGCCAGCAGCCTCGGGGTAGCGGGGATAGATACGCAGTATTTT	CASSLGVAGIDTQYF
few	TRBV28	TRBJ2-7	-	TGTGCCAGCAGCTGGGCCAGTTCCCCCTACGAGCAGTACTTC	CASSWASSPYEQYF
-	TRBV7-2	TRBJ2-3	TRBD2	TGTGCCAGCAGCTCCGGACTAGCGGGTGAAGATACGCAGTATTTT	CASSSGLAGEDTQYF
-	TRBV27	TRBJ2-7	TRBD1	TGTGCCAGCAGTTTCAGGGGGCGCGTATACGAGCAGTACTTC	CASSFRGRVYEQYF
few	TRBV5-1	TRBJ2-1	-	TGCGCCAGCAGCTTGGAAGGGACGGACTACAATGAGCAGTTCTTC	CASSLEGTDYNEQFF
-	TRBV7-2	TRBJ2-5	-	TGTGCCAGCAGTCATCCCGCCAGGGGGGAAGGGGAGACCCAGTACTTC	CASSHPARGEGETQYF
many	TRBV27	TRBJ2-5	-	TGTGCCAGCGGTGCCCAGGGCTGGGGAGAGACCCAGTACTTC	CASGAQGWGETQYF
-	TRBV11-2	TRBJ2-4	TRBD2	TGTGCCAGCAGCTTAAGGGAGGGGTCAGCCAAAAACATTCAGTACTTC	CASSLREGSAKNIQYF